This TCR beta chain was recorded in a study of chemoradiotherapy in HPV16-positive cancers. Study observations and caveats: In HPV16-positive patients, HPV-responsive T-cell expansion tracked better recurrence-free survival. Functional assays defining HPV-specific T cells used only a couple of HPV16-positive patients.

Note on this clone: What it binds is not known.

Measured with immunoSEQ multiplex PCR; TCRdb has only the in-frame clones, and not every one. This table holds 45,000 to 60,000 clones, more than 90% found once. V lost 2 bases to trimming and J lost 7 bases, with 22 bases between them. Germline V gene sequence: CDR1 LGHNT, CDR2 FRNRAP. The CDR3 has 17 residues. The sequence was obtained from a human donor with HPV-associated anogenital cancer. Sample: blood, taken from a patient who underwent chemoradiotherapy. This chain joins TRBV12-5 and TRBJ2-3, with D tentatively TRBD2 (10 bases). In DNA, the CDR3 is TGTGCTAGTGGTTTGACAGGGGGCCTAGCGGGAGTAAATACGCAGTATTTT. It yields the protein CASGLTGGLAGVNTQYF.